The following is a TCR beta chain sequence with its context. This clone occurred once. There is no known antigen for this receptor. No base-level quality is on record; no much larger clone is a single base apart. Enrolling through a virtual design, the prospective study's participants ranged in age from about 18 to 89 years and lived across 20 to 30 United States geographic areas. In the prospective study, cohorts were assigned on the basis of participant-reported clinical history obtained from a screening survey and a study questionnaire. For ImmuneRACE Cohort 3, a participant was defined as recovered based on two consecutive negative NP/OP PCR tests, clearance by a healthcare professional, or resolution of symptoms. In the prospective study, whole blood, serum and a nasopharyngeal or oropharyngeal swab were collected from each participant by mobile phlebotomists. Prospective study participants could optionally give additional blood draws and questionnaires over an approximately 2-month period. Prospective study blood samples were shipped either frozen or at room temperature before DNA extraction.

This sample is part of a study of blood T cell repertoires in COVID-19 (TCRdb year 2020). Regarding the study in general: The collaborator samples originated in the United States, Italy and Spain and spanned the acute and convalescent phases of COVID-19. The prospective study material was composed of cDNA or gDNA derived from T cells, B-cell-depleted T cells, or PBMCs. The dataset comprised deeply sampled blood TCRbeta repertoires from subjects exposed to, actively infected with, or recovered from COVID-19. Where available, HLA class I and class II types were obtained from metadata supplied by the sample provider rather than from assay-based typing. A freely available public database, intended as a resource for researchers studying the immune response to SARS-CoV-2, is where the repertoires were released. Samples came from the ongoing ImmuneRACE study (first 160 participants) plus 1,254 subjects from 6 global collaborators. Nearly every sample came with metadata listing a de-identified subject ID, COVID-19 status, age in years and sex. General findings and caveats noted by the study authors: Clinical and demographic metadata were provided uncurated, with the amount varying by source and participant.

TCRbeta CDR3 regions were amplified from genomic DNA by means of the immunoSEQ Assay, a bias-controlled multiplex PCR. The study's own analysis went as follows. The number of nucleated cells in each sample was estimated from the amplification of reference gene primers within the assay. To quantify the absolute abundance of each unique TCRbeta CDR3 rearrangement, sequence reads were collapsed and filtered. For each sample, productive Simpson clonality was calculated as the square root of Simpson's diversity index across productive rearrangements. Drawn from immuneACCESS, this table holds only the in-frame rearrangements with V and J called that TCRdb kept. Clones are partly lost; checked studies trace under half to an unresolved V gene and leave the rest unexplained. The V and J calls and clone size were taken over from that table, and D and trimming were inferred from the DNA. The sample table holds about 370,000 clones, of which 85% to 90% were seen once. The ten largest clones take up approximately 1% of the sample.

Spanning cysteine to phenylalanine, the CDR3 consists of 17 amino acids. The CDR3 DNA has 51 bases and is translated from base 1. The junction carries 12 bases between V and J, which are trimmed by 0 bases and 0 bases respectively. As encoded in the germline V gene, CDR1 is SGHDN while CDR2 is FVKESK. Sequences were obtained from PBMCs or T cells enriched from blood (not recorded which). The rearranged chain carries TRBV14 and TRBJ1-3; no D segment can be confidently identified. The receptor comes from a man younger than 35 who had recovered from COVID-19. The CDR3 protein is CASSQESYGSSGNTIYF. Read as DNA, the sequence is TGTGCCAGCAGCCAAGAATCCTACGGGAGCTCTGGAAACACCATATATTTT.